The clone carrying this T cell receptor (beta chain) appeared many times. As yet, its antigen is unknown. The sequenced template was RNA, covering the TCR beta CDR3 region. In the first round, RT-PCR was carried out with HTBI primers, and a multiplex PCR formed the second round. Each CDR3 protein is one row after TCRdb ran MiXCR on the multiplex PCR reads. The sample comprises a few hundred thousand distinct CDR3 sequences, about 16% of which are singletons, and approximately 7% rests with the top ten. The record originates from a study of Graves' ophthalmopathy and Graves' hyperthyroidism. About the study: No treatment had been given when peripheral blood was collected at initial diagnosis.

Regarding the study as a whole: Ophthalmopathy could be told apart from stable hyperthyroidism by a 13-signature model (approximately 90% sensitivity, approximately 81% specificity).

Deletions cut 6 bases from V and 3 bases from J, with 14 bases between. CDR3 length: 13 residues. The germline CDR1 and CDR2 sequences are DFQATT and SNEGSKA (reference sequence). The TCR sequence derives from a woman between 18 and 30 years old with stable Graves' hyperthyroidism. The gene calls are TRBV20-1 and TRBJ2-5; maybe TRBD1 (6 bases). Sequencing was carried out using peripheral blood. CDR3 in DNA: TGCAGTGCAGACGACAGGTTAGAAGAGACCCAGTACTTC. Protein sequence: CSADDRLEETQYF.